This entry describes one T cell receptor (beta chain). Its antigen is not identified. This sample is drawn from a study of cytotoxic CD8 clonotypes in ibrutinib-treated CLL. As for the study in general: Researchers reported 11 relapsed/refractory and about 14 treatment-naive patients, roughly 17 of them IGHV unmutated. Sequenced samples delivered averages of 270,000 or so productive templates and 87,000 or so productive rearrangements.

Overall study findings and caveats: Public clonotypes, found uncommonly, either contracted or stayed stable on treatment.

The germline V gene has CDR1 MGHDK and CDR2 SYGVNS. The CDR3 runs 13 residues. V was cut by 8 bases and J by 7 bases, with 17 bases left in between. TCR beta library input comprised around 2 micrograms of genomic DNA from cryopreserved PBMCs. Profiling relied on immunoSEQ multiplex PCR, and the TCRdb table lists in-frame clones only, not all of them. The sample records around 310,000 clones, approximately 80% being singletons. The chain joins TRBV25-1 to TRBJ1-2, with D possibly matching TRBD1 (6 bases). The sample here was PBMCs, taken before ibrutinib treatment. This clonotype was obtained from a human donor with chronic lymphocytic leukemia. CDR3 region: CASQGGGAGGYTF. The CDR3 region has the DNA TGTGCCAGCCAAGGAGGGGGGGCCGGTGGCTACACCTTC.